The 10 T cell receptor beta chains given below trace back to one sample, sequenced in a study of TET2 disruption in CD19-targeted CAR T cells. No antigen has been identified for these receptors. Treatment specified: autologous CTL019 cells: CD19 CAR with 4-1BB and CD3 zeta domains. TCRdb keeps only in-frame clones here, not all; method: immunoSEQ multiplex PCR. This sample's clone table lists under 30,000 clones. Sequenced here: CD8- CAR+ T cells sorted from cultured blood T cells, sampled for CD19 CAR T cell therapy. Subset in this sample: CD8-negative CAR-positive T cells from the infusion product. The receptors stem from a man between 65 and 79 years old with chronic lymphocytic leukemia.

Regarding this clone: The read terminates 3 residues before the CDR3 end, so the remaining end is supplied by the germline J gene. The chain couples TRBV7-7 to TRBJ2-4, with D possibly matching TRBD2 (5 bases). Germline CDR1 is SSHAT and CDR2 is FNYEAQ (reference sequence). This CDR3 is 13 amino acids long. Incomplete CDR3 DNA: TGTGCCAGCAGCCCCAACCTCGGGGAGACT. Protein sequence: CASSPNLGET. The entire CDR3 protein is CASSPNLGETQYF.

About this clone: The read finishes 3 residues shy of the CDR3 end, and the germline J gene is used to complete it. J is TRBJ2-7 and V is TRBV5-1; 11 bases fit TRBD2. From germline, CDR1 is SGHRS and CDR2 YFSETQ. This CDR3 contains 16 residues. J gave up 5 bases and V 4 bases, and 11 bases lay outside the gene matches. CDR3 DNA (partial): TGCGCCAGCAGCCCCGCCGGAGTAGCGGGGGGGAACGAG. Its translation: CASSPAGVAGGNE. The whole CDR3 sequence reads CASSPAGVAGGNEQYF.

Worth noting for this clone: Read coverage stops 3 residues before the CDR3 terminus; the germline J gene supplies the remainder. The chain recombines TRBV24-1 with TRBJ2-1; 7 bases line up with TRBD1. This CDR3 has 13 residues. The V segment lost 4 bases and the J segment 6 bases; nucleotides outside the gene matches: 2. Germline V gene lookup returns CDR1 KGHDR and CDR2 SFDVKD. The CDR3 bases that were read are TGTGCCACCAGTGACTACAGGGGCAATGAG. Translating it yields CATSDYRGNE. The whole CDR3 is CATSDYRGNEQFF.

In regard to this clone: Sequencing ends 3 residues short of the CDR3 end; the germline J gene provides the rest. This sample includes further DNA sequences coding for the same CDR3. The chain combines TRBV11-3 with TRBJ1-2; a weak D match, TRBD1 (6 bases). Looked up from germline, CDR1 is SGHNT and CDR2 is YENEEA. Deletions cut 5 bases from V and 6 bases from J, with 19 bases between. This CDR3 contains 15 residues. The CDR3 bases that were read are TGTGCCAGCAGCAAAGACAGCCTGACAGGTGATGGC. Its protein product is CASSKDSLTGDG. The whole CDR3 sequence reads CASSKDSLTGDGYTF.

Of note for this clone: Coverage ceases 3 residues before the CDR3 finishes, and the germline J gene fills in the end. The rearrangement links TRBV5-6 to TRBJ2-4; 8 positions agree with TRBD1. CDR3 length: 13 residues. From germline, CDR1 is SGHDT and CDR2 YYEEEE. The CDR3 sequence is CASSDRGTYGQYF. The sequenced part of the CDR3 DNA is TGTGCCAGCAGCGACAGGGGTACCTATGGT.

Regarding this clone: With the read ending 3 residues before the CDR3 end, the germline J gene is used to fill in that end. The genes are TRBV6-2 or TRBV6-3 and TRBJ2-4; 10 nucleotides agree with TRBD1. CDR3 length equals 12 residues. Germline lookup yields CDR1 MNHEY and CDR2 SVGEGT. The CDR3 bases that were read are TGTGCCAGCAGGACAGGGGGCGACGGT. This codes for CASRTGGDG. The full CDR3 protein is CASRTGGDGQYF.

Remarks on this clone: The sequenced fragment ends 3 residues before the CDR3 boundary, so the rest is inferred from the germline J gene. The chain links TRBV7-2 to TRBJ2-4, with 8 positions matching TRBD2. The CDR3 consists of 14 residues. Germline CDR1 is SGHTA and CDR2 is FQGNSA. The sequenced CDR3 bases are TGTGCCAGCAGCTTCAGCGGGGGCCAAGAGACT. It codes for CASSFSGGQET. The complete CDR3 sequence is CASSFSGGQETQYF. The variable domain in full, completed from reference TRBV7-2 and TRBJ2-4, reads GAGVSQSPSNKVTEKGKDVELRCDPISGHTALYWYRQSLGQGLEFLIYFQGNSAPDKSGLPSDRFSAERTGGSVSTLTIQRTQQEDSAVYLCASSFSGGQETQYFGAGTRLSVL.

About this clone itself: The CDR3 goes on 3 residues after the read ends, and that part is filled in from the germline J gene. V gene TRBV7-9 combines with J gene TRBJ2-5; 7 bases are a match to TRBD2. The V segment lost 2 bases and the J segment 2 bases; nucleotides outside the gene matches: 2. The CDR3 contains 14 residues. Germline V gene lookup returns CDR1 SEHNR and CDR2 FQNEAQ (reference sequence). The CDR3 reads CASSLTSVQETQYF. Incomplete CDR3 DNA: TGTGCCAGCAGCTTAACTAGCGTGCAAGAGACC.

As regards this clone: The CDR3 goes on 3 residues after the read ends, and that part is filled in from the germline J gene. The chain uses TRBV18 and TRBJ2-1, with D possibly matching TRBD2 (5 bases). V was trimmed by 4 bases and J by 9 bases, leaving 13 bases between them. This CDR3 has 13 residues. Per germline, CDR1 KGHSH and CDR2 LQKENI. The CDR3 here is CASSLHSSSEQFF. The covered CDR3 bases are TGTGCCAGCTCACTGCATTCTAGCAGTGAG.

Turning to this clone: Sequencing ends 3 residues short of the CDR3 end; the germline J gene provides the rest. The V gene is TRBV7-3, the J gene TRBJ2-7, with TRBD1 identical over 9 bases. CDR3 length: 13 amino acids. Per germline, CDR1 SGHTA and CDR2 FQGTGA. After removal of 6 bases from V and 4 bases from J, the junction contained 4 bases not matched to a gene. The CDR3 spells CASRQGAGYEQYF. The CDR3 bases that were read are TGTGCCAGCAGACAGGGGGCGGGATACGAG.